A selection of T cell receptor beta chains follows, all from one sample in a study of CXCR3-negative and CXCR3-positive naive CD8 T cells. TCRdb reprocessed the 5' RACE reads, keeping one entry per CDR3 protein, no DNA. The ten most abundant clones cover around 0.3% of a sample with 130,000 to 150,000 distinct CDR3 sequences. Material for sequencing was naive CXCR3+ CD8+ T cells from blood. Every receptor here comes from a human donor in good health. Some clones in this sample may be carry-over from other donors' samples. CDR3s include the opening cysteine and the closing phenylalanine or tryptophan.

length	V	J	CDR3
12	TRBV9	TRBJ2-1	CASSVVAGEQFF
15	TRBV7-9	TRBJ1-2	CASSPGQGGRYGYTF
14	TRBV7-9	TRBJ2-5	CASSLVVGQETQYF
16	TRBV24-1	TRBJ1-1	CATSDLPSTGGPEAFF
13	TRBV5-1	TRBJ2-1	CASRPAEGNEQFF
22	TRBV11-2	TRBJ2-1	CASSTPRDGTSRTRSSYNEQFF
17	TRBV12-3/TRBV12-4	TRBJ2-7	CASSSSDGEVVPYEQYF
13	TRBV28	TRBJ2-7	CASSFSTPGPRHF
16	TRBV7-9	TRBJ1-1	CASIQMTGGQNTEAFF
15	TRBV14	TRBJ1-6	CASSQETNDNSPLHF
12	TRBV12-3/TRBV12-4	TRBJ2-1	CASSFLPNEQFF
14	TRBV15	TRBJ2-2	CATTKGQTTGELFF
13	TRBV29-1	TRBJ2-2	CSVEGLGTGELFF
12	TRBV19	TRBJ2-1	CASSIGGGEQFF
13	TRBV20-1	TRBJ2-2	CSAGTLNTGELFF
13	TRBV29-1	TRBJ2-3	CSLWDYSTDTQYF
12	TRBV7-6	TRBJ1-6	CASSPLQSPLHF
14	TRBV6-2/TRBV6-3	TRBJ2-7	CASSEGQGANEQYF
13	TRBV20-1	TRBJ2-2	CSARPDNTGELFF
13	TRBV5-6	TRBJ1-2	CASSSDTPYGYTF
14	TRBV12-3/TRBV12-4	TRBJ2-1	CASTNSGGPNEQFF
15	TRBV5-1	TRBJ2-7	CASSLYGGNSYEQYF
18	TRBV7-8	TRBJ2-3	CASSLVSMADLSTDTQYF
15	TRBV29-1	TRBJ1-1	CSVEGDGQGRTEAFF
14	TRBV5-6	TRBJ2-5	CASSPDRAWETQYF
16	TRBV3-1	TRBJ2-2	CASSETSGVSTGELFF
14	TRBV20-1	TRBJ1-2	CSAILDRAGYGYTF
14	TRBV28	TRBJ2-2	CASSSNVNTGELFF
14	TRBV27	TRBJ1-1	CASSLIGGQGEAFF
13	TRBV7-9	TRBJ1-2	CASSLGREDGYTF
14	TRBV28	TRBJ2-1	CASSPRGYNNEQFF
13	TRBV7-6	TRBJ1-2	CASSPIGQDGYTF
13	TRBV15	TRBJ1-2	CATSTRQAGGYTF
12	TRBV29-1	TRBJ2-2	CSIVDLTGELFF
17	TRBV15	TRBJ2-7	CATSRGEAGQGTDEQYF
15	TRBV19	TRBJ2-7	CASSIYLAGHYEQYF
14	TRBV7-9	TRBJ2-7	CASTAPEDGYEQYF
15	TRBV5-6	TRBJ2-2	CASSFGGGGTGELFF
12	TRBV3-1	TRBJ2-3	CASSQSTGTQYF
15	TRBV13	TRBJ2-1	CASSPLALGGDEQFF
13	TRBV6-1	TRBJ2-7	CASSEEIGTEQYF
15	TRBV20-1	TRBJ2-7	CSARPNRDSSYEQYF
14	TRBV7-2	TRBJ2-7	CASSLPSGVYEQYF
16	TRBV5-6	TRBJ2-7	CASSLGVASTVDEQYF
18	TRBV28	TRBJ2-1	CASSLGLARWGTYNEQFF
14	TRBV2	TRBJ2-3	CASSEAPGADTQYF
16	TRBV9	TRBJ2-1	CASSGTSGRAYNEQFF
15	TRBV11-2	TRBJ2-3	CASSLLLGSTDTQYF
15	TRBV20-1	TRBJ2-7	CSAHTGASGMYEQYF
15	TRBV12-3/TRBV12-4	TRBJ2-7	CASSSLVAGDYEQYF
13	TRBV20-1	TRBJ2-7	CSARGTPDAEQYF
14	TRBV7-9	TRBJ2-7	CASSPLGVTYEQYF
15	TRBV6-8	TRBJ2-2	CASSYSRDRGGELFF
18	TRBV2	TRBJ2-2	CASSGGGATKSNTGELFF
14	TRBV12-3/TRBV12-4	TRBJ2-1	CASSFPGVGNEQFF
16	TRBV12-3/TRBV12-4	TRBJ2-2	CASTSPYFRTTGELFF
15	TRBV28	TRBJ2-7	CASSAAEQKYYEQYF
12	TRBV10-2	TRBJ2-2	CASSEIGGELFF
13	TRBV2	TRBJ2-7	CASPGRILREQYF
14	TRBV29-1	TRBJ2-3	CSVTGTTSTDTQYF